This is a list of T cell receptor beta chains from one sample in a study of blood T cell repertoires in COVID-19. The method was immunoSEQ multiplex PCR; TCRdb's version includes in-frame clones alone and lacks a portion of them. In the table there are around 140,000 clones, about four fifths of which are singletons. Sample: peripheral blood. Receptors originate from a human donor in a cohort sampled during active COVID-19. Each CDR3 is given with its conserved first and last residue. The D gene is left open where the match is weak. Part of the rows lack a size; the others show once, few, many or a class for expanded clones.

j_gene,d_gene,v_gene,abundance,CDR3nt,CDR3aa
TRBJ1-5,.,TRBV6-5,.,TGTGCCAGCATGGCCCCTCTCGATCAGCCCCAGCATTTT,CASMAPLDQPQHF
TRBJ2-7,TRBD2,TRBV5-1,.,TGCGCCAGCAGCTTGCGGGGGGATTCCTACGAGCAGTACTTC,CASSLRGDSYEQYF
TRBJ2-7,TRBD2,TRBV16,.,TGTGCCAGCAGCCAAGGTCTAGCGGGAGAAGTGCAGTACTTC,CASSQGLAGEVQYF
TRBJ2-7,TRBD2,TRBV5-1,.,TGCGCCAGCAGCTTTAGCGGGAGGACCTCCTACGAGCAGTACTTC,CASSFSGRTSYEQYF
TRBJ1-1,TRBD1,TRBV2,.,TGTGCCAGCAGGACCAACGGACAGGGGGGGACTGAAGCTTTCTTT,CASRTNGQGGTEAFF
TRBJ2-6,TRBD1,TRBV5-5,.,TGTGCCAGCAGTCCAACCGGGACAGGGGCACCCGGGGCCAACGTCCTGACTTTC,CASSPTGTGAPGANVLTF
TRBJ2-7,TRBD1,TRBV15,.,TGTGCCACCAGCAGGCGTCCCGGGACAGGGAAGTCCATGTACGAGCAGTACTTC,CATSRRPGTGKSMYEQYF
TRBJ2-3,TRBD2,TRBV27,.,TGTGCCAGCAGTAGCCACGGGCGGGAGGGCCAAGATACGCAGTATTTT,CASSSHGREGQDTQYF
TRBJ1-2,.,TRBV15,.,TGTGCCACCAGCAGAGAGGAGGCTAACTATGGCTACACCTTC,CATSREEANYGYTF
TRBJ2-3,.,TRBV7-9,.,TGTGCCAGCAGCTTAGGTCGGGGGGCAAGGTCAGATACGCAGTATTTT,CASSLGRGARSDTQYF
TRBJ2-7,.,TRBV11-3,.,TGTGCCAGCAGTCCCCTCACTAGGTCCTACGAGCAGTACTTC,CASSPLTRSYEQYF
TRBJ2-1,TRBD2,TRBV7-2,.,TGTGCCAGCAGCCCACCGGGACTAGCTATAAATGAGCAGTTCTTC,CASSPPGLAINEQFF
TRBJ1-4,.,TRBV6-5,.,TGTGCCAGCAGTCGGGACTGGCGGGTTGAAAAACTGTTTTTT,CASSRDWRVEKLFF
TRBJ1-1,.,TRBV15,.,TGTGCCACCAGCAGAGATCAGCGTCGGCTGAACACTGAAGCTTTCTTT,CATSRDQRRLNTEAFF
TRBJ2-7,.,TRBV3-1/TRBV3-2,once,TGTGCCAGCAGCCCCCCGGGGTCCTACGAGCAGTACTTC,CASSPPGSYEQYF
TRBJ2-7,TRBD2,TRBV6-1,few,TGTGCCAGCAGTGGTTCTAGCGGGAGTACCCTACGGAAGCAGTACTTC,CASSGSSGSTLRKQYF